This T cell receptor beta chain was identified during a study of cytomegalovirus exposure and HLA in healthy donors. Findings of the study overall: Reported performance of the classifier showed diagnosis of cytomegalovirus status with high specificity and sensitivity. The majority of CMV-associated TCR beta chains were reported as apparently HLA-restricted in a later analysis. Listed as cytomegalovirus-associated were around 160 TCR beta chains.

This clone has just one count. What it binds is not known. In the PCR, 60 Vbeta and 13 Jbeta primers were used. The method was immunoSEQ multiplex PCR; TCRdb's version includes in-frame clones alone and lacks a portion of them. The sample records roughly 180,000 clones, around 72% being singletons. Trimming took 4 bases from V and 0 from J; bases not matched to a gene: 8. Germline CDR1 is SGHRS and CDR2 is YFSETQ. This CDR3 comprises 18 residues. The origin of this receptor is a female donor in good health and CMV-seronegative. Input material: PBMCs. J is TRBJ2-1 and V is TRBV5-1; 12 bases align to TRBD2. The CDR3 region is CASSQGTSGFSSYNEQFF. DNA for the CDR3: TGCGCCAGCAGCCAAGGGACTAGCGGGTTTAGCTCCTACAATGAGCAGTTCTTC.